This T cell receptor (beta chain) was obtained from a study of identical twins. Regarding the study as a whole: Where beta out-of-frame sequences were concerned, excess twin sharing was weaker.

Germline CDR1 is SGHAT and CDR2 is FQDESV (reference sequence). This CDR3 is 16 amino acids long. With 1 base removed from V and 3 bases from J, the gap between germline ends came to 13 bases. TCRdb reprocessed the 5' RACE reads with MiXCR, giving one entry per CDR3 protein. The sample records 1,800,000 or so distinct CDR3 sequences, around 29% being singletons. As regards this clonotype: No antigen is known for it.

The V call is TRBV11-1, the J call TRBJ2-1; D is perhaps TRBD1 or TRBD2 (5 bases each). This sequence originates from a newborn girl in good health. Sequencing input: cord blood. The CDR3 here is CASSLGQLGDYNEQFF. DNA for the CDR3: TGTGCCAGCAGCTTAGGTCAGTTGGGGGACTACAATGAGCAGTTCTTC.